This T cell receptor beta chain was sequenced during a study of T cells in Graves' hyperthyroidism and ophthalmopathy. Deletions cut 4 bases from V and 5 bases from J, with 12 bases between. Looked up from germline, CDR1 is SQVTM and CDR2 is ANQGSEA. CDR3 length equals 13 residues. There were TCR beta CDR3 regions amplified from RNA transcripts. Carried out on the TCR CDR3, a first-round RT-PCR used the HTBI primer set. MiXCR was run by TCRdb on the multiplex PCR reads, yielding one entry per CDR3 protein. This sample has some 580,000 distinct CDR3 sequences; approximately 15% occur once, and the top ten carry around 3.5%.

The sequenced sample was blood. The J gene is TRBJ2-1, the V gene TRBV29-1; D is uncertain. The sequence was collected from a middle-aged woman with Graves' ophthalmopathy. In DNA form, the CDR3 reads TGCAGCGTTGGGGCCACACTTAACAATGAGCAGTTCTTC. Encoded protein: CSVGATLNNEQFF.